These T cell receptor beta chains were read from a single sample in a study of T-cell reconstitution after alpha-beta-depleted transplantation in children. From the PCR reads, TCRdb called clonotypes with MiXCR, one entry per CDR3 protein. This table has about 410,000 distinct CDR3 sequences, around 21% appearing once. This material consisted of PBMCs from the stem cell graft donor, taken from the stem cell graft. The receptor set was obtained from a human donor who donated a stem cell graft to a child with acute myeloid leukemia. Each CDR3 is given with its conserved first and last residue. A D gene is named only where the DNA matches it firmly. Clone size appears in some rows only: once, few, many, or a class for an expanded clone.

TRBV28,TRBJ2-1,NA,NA,CASSNQAGAWDEQFF,TGTGCCAGCAGCAATCAGGCGGGGGCTTGGGATGAGCAGTTCTTC
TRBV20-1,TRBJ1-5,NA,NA,CSARDQGMSQPQHF,TGCAGTGCTAGAGATCAGGGGATGAGTCAGCCCCAGCATTTT
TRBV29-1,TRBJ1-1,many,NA,CSVSTGYSTEAFF,TGCAGCGTATCCACAGGGTACAGCACTGAAGCTTTCTTT
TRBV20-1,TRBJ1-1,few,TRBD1,CSASAPRQGATEAFF,TGCAGTGCTAGCGCCCCCCGACAGGGAGCTACTGAAGCTTTCTTT
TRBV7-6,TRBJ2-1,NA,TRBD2,CASSSFGREAYNEQFF,TGTGCCAGCAGCTCCTTCGGGAGGGAGGCCTACAATGAGCAGTTCTTC
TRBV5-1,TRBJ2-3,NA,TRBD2,CASSSPSGSADTQYF,TGCGCCAGCAGCTCCCCTAGCGGGAGCGCAGATACGCAGTATTTT
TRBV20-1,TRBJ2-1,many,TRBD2,CSARQTSDEQFF,TGCAGTGCTAGGCAGACTAGCGATGAGCAGTTCTTC
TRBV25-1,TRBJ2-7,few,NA,CASSESGNSYEQYF,TGTGCCAGCAGTGAATCTGGGAACTCCTACGAGCAGTACTTC
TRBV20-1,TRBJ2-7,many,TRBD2,CSATIPGLAYEQYF,TGCAGTGCTACAATCCCGGGACTAGCGTACGAGCAGTACTTC
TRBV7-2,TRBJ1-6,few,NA,CASSPWGPRGPNSPLHF,TGTGCCAGCAGCCCCTGGGGACCAAGGGGACCGAATTCACCCCTCCACTTT
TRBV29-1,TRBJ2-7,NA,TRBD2,CSVEDQASGQYEQYF,TGCAGCGTTGAAGATCAGGCTAGCGGGCAATACGAGCAGTACTTC
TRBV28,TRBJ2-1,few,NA,CAGGRRGGRGNEQFF,TGTGCCGGAGGTAGGCGAGGGGGACGAGGGAATGAGCAGTTCTTC
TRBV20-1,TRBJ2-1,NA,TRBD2,CSASRSKTSGGDNEQFF,TGCAGTGCCTCCCGCTCCAAGACTAGCGGAGGGGACAATGAGCAGTTCTTC
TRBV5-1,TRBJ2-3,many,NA,CASSLEQRAVDTQYF,TGCGCCAGCAGCTTGGAACAGCGGGCGGTAGATACGCAGTATTTT
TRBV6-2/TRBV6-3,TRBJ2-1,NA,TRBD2,CASSYSSGSRDEQFF,TGTGCCAGCAGTTACAGTAGCGGGAGTCGGGATGAGCAGTTCTTC
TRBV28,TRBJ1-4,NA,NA,CASSPTLGGGNEKLFF,TGTGCCAGCAGCCCGACACTCGGGGGCGGCAATGAAAAACTGTTTTTT
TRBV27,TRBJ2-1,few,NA,CASSFTGIYNEQFF,TGTGCCAGCAGTTTTACAGGAATCTACAATGAGCAGTTCTTC
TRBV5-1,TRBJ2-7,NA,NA,CASSLDRRDYEQYF,TGCGCCAGCAGCTTGGATCGCCGTGACTACGAGCAGTACTTC
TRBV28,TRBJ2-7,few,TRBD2,CASSLTSGLPYEQYF,TGTGCCAGCAGTTTAACTTCGGGACTACCCTACGAGCAGTACTTC
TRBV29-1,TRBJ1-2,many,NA,CSVGKDRNYGYTF,TGCAGCGTGGGAAAGGACAGAAACTATGGCTACACCTTC
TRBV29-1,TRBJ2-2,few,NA,CSAGLAPGELFF,TGCAGCGCCGGTCTAGCCCCCGGGGAGCTGTTTTTT
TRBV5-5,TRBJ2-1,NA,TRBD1,CASSPLRDREFF,TGTGCCAGCAGCCCCCTGCGGGACAGGGAGTTCTTC
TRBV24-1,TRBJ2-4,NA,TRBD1,CATSAGQGHRDIQYF,TGTGCCACCAGTGCGGGACAGGGACATCGTGACATTCAGTACTTC
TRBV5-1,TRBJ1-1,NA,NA,CASSDTGHGGTEAFF,TGCGCCAGCAGCGATACAGGACACGGAGGCACTGAAGCTTTCTTT
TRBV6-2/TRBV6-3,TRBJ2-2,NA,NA,CASSPTGNTGELFF,TGTGCCAGCAGCCCGACAGGGAACACCGGGGAGCTGTTTTTT
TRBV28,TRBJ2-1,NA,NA,CASSQLTKGSYNEQFF,TGTGCCAGCAGCCAATTGACAAAGGGTTCCTACAATGAGCAGTTCTTC
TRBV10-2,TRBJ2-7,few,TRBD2,CASSVAGGSYEQYF,TGCGCCAGCAGTGTAGCGGGGGGCTCCTACGAGCAGTACTTC
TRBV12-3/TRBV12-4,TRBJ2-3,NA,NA,CASSLLLRTQYF,TGTGCCAGCAGCTTACTACTTCGTACGCAGTATTTT
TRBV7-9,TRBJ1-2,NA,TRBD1,CAVGSGQIANYGYTF,TGTGCTGTCGGCTCGGGACAGATCGCTAACTATGGCTACACCTTC
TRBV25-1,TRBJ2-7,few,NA,CASSEYGTSEQYF,TGTGCCAGCAGTGAATACGGGACAAGCGAGCAGTACTTC
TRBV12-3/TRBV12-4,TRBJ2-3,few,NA,CASSFASAVSDTQYF,TGTGCCAGCAGTTTCGCTAGCGCGGTATCAGATACGCAGTATTTT
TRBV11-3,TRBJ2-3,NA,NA,CASSPGQTTTDTQYF,TGTGCCAGCAGCCCGGGACAAACGACCACAGATACGCAGTATTTT
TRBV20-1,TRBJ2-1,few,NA,CSARPFEQFF,TGCAGTGCTCGTCCATTCGAGCAGTTCTTC
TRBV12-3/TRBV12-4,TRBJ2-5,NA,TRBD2,CASSSGTSDQETQYF,TGTGCCAGCAGCTCTGGGACTAGCGACCAAGAGACCCAGTACTTC
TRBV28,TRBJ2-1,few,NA,CASRERNEQFF,TGTGCCAGCAGAGAGCGTAATGAGCAGTTCTTC
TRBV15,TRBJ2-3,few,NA,CATSRTRVGAVSDTQYF,TGTGCCACCAGCAGAACCCGGGTCGGCGCGGTTTCAGATACGCAGTATTTT
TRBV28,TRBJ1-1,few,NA,CASRPGRVNTEAFF,TGTGCCAGCAGACCGGGACGAGTGAACACTGAAGCTTTCTTT
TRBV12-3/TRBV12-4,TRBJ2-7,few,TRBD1,CASRQGIGGDEQYF,TGTGCCAGCAGACAGGGGATCGGTGGGGACGAGCAGTACTTC
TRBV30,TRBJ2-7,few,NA,CAWSVEGWKQYF,TGTGCCTGGAGTGTGGAGGGCTGGAAGCAGTACTTC
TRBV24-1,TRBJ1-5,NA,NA,CATSDSRGSNQPQHF,TGTGCCACCAGTGATTCCCGCGGTAGCAATCAGCCCCAGCATTTT
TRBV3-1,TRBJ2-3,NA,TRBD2,CASSQDLAGDADTQYF,TGTGCCAGCAGCCAAGATCTAGCGGGAGATGCAGATACGCAGTATTTT
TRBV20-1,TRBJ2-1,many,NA,CSATRSNEQFF,TGCAGTGCCACCCGATCCAATGAGCAGTTCTTC
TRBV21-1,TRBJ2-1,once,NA,CASGRSRSCMQFF,TGTGCCAGCGGTCGTAGCCGGTCGTGCATGCAGTTCTTC
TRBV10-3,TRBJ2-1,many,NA,CAISESRHDEQFF,TGTGCCATCAGTGAAAGTAGGCACGATGAGCAGTTCTTC
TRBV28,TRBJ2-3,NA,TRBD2,CASSFAGGADTQYF,TGTGCCAGCAGTTTTGCGGGAGGTGCAGATACGCAGTATTTT
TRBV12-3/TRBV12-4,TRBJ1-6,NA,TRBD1,CASRRTGGLYNSPLHF,TGTGCCAGCAGGCGTACAGGGGGCCTTTATAATTCACCCCTCCACTTT
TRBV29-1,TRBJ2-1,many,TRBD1,CSVPGGVHHNEQFF,TGCAGCGTCCCAGGGGGCGTCCATCACAATGAGCAGTTCTTC
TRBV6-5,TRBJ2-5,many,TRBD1,CASSYSRTGQETQYF,TGTGCCAGCAGTTACTCTAGGACAGGCCAAGAGACCCAGTACTTC
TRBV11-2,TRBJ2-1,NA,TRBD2,CASSTSESHNEQFF,TGTGCCAGCAGCACTAGCGAGAGTCACAATGAGCAGTTCTTC
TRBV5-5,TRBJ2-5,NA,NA,CASSFGPLQETQYF,TGTGCCAGCAGCTTTGGTCCCCTCCAAGAGACCCAGTACTTC
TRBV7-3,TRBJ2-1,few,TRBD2,CASSLSGLAGVGEQFF,TGTGCCAGCAGCTTATCCGGACTAGCGGGAGTCGGTGAGCAGTTCTTC
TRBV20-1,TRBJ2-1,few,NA,CRVDQSSYNEQFF,TGCAGGGTAGACCAGAGCTCCTACAATGAGCAGTTCTTC